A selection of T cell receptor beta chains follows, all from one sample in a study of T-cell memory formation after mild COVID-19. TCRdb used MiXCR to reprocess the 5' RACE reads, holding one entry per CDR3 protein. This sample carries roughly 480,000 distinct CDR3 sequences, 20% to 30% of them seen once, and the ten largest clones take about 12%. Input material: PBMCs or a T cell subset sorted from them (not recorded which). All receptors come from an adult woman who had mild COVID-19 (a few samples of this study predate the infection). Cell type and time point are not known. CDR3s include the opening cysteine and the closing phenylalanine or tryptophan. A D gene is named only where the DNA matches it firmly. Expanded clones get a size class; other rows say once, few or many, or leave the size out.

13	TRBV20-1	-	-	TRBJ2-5	TGCAGTGCTAGTACTCACAACCAAGAGACCCAGTACTTC	CSASTHNQETQYF
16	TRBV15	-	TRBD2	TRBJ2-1	TGTGCCACCAGCGGGGGACTAGCGGGGATTTACAATGAGCAGTTCTTC	CATSGGLAGIYNEQFF
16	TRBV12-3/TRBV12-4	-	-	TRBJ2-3	TGTGCCAGCAGTCCCTCTCGAGCGGTTAGCACAGATACGCAGTATTTT	CASSPSRAVSTDTQYF
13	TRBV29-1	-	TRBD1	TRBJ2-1	TGCAGCGTTCTGGGACAGCGACCCAATGAGCAGTTCTTC	CSVLGQRPNEQFF
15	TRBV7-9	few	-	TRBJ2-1	TGTGCCAGCAGCTTACAGGTACAGAACTACAATGAGCAGTTCTTC	CASSLQVQNYNEQFF
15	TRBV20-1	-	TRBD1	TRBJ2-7	TGCAGTGCCAACGATCGGGACAGGCCCTCCTACGAGCAGTACTTC	CSANDRDRPSYEQYF
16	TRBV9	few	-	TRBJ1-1	TGTGCCAGCAGCGTAGTGGGGGCGGGTTTGGACACTGAAGCTTTCTTT	CASSVVGAGLDTEAFF
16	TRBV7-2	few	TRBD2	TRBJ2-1	TGTGCCAGCAGCCCATGGGGACTAGCGGGAGGTAATGAGCAGTTCTTC	CASSPWGLAGGNEQFF
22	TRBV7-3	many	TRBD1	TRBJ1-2	TGTGCCAGCAGCCCATCCTTATTCTTTTCCGGGACAGGGGAGGGAGAACGTAGAGGCTACACCTTC	CASSPSLFFSGTGEGERRGYTF
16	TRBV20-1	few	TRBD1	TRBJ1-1	TGCAGTGCTTGGTACAGGGGGACGGTCGGAGGGACTGAAGCTTTCTTT	CSAWYRGTVGGTEAFF
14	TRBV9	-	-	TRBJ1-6	TGTGCCAGCAGCACCAGGGGCGTAAATTCACCCCTCCACTTT	CASSTRGVNSPLHF
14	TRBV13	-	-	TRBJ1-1	TGTGCCAGCAGCTCCCGCGGGGGCAGGACTGAAGCTTTCTTT	CASSSRGGRTEAFF
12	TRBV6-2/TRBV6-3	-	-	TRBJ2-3	TGTGCCAGCAGACAGTCCACAGATACGCAGTATTTT	CASRQSTDTQYF
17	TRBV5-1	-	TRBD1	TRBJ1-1	TGCGCCAGCAGCTCCTGGAGCGGGACAGGGGAGGGCACTGAAGCTTTCTTT	CASSSWSGTGEGTEAFF
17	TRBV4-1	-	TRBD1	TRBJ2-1	TGCGCCAGCAGCCAAGATTCGGGACAGGGGACGAGGAATGAGCAGTTCTTC	CASSQDSGQGTRNEQFF
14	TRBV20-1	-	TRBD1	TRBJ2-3	TGCAGTGCTAGAGGAGGGGGCGGCGCAGATACGCAGTATTTT	CSARGGGGADTQYF
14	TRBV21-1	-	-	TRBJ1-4	TGTGCCAGCAGCACACCTGGGTCCCCGGAAAAACTGTTTTTT	CASSTPGSPEKLFF
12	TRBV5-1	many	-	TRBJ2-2	TGCGCCAGCAGCTGGGGGACCCAGGAGCTGTTTTTT	CASSWGTQELFF
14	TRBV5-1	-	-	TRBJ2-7	TGCGCCAGCAGCTTGGGGTCAGGGATTTACGAGCAGTACTTC	CASSLGSGIYEQYF
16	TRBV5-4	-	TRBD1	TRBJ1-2	TGTGCCAGCAGCTTGGAAAAGGGGGCGCAGATCTATGGCTACACCTTC	CASSLEKGAQIYGYTF
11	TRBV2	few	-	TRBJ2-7	TGTGCCGCGGGGCGGGGCTACGAGCAGTACTTC	CAAGRGYEQYF
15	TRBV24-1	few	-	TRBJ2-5	TGTGCCACCAGTGGAAGCGGGACAGGCCAAGAGACCCAGTACTTC	CATSGSGTGQETQYF
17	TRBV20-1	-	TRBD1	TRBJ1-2	TGCAGTGCTAGTCATGGCGGCAACAGGGGAGAATGGTATGGCTACACCTTC	CSASHGGNRGEWYGYTF
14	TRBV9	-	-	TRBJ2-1	TGTGCCAGCAGTAGGGACTTCTCCTACAATGAGCAGTTCTTC	CASSRDFSYNEQFF
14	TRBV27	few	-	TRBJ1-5	TGTGCCAGCAGTTTTTACAGGGAGGGGCAGCCCCAGCATTTT	CASSFYREGQPQHF
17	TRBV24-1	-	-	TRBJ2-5	TGTGCCACCAGTGATCTCGGGTCGGAGAGGGAAGGGGAGACCCAGTACTTC	CATSDLGSEREGETQYF
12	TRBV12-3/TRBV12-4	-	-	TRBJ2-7	TGTGCCAGCAGGCGGTCAGTACGCGAGCAGTACTTC	CASRRSVREQYF
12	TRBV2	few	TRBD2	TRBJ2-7	TGTGCCAGCAGAGAAACTAGCGGGAGGGCCGACTTC	CASRETSGRADF
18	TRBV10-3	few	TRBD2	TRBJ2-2	TGTGCCATCAGTGAGTCTCCTAGCGGGGACCCTAACACCGGGGAGCTGTTTTTT	CAISESPSGDPNTGELFF
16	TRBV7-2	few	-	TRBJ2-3	TGTGCCAGCAGCCTACAGACTAGAGCATCCACAGATACGCAGTATTTT	CASSLQTRASTDTQYF
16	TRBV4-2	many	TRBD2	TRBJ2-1	TGTGCCAGCAGCCAAGACACTAGCGGGTCCTACAATGAGCAGTTCTTC	CASSQDTSGSYNEQFF
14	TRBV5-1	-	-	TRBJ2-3	TGCGCCAGCAGCCCGGGGGTCCGCACAGATACGCAGTATTTT	CASSPGVRTDTQYF
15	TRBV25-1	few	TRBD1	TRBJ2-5	TGTGCCAGCAGTCCGCTACAGGGGCGACAGGAGACCCAGTACTTC	CASSPLQGRQETQYF
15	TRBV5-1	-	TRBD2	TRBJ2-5	TGCGCCAGCAGCAGAAGCGGGGAAGGTCGTAAGACCCAGTACTTC	CASSRSGEGRKTQYF
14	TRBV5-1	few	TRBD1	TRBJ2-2	TGCGCCAGCAGCTTGCAGGGGGCGGCAAGGGAGCTGTTTTTT	CASSLQGAARELFF
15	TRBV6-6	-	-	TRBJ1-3	TGTGCCAGCAGTCGACAGGCCCGCACTGGAAACACCATATATTTT	CASSRQARTGNTIYF
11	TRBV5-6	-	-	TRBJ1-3	TGTGCCAGCAGCTTGGTCGACACCATATATTTT	CASSLVDTIYF
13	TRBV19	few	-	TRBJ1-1	TGTGCCAGTAGTATTGACGGGGGGGCTGAAGCTTTCTTT	CASSIDGGAEAFF
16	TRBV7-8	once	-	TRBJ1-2	TGTGCCAGCAGCTTTTTAGGCCAGCCGCGGTTTAGTGGCTACACCTTC	CASSFLGQPRFSGYTF
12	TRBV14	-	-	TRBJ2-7	TGTGCCAGCAGCCAAGTTTACCTCGAGCAGTACTTC	CASSQVYLEQYF
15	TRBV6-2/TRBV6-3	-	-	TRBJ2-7	TGTGCCAGCAGTTACGGAGGGACGGCTTCCTACGAGCAGTACTTC	CASSYGGTASYEQYF
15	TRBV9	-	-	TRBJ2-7	TGTGCCAGCAGCGTAGGCGCAGGGTGGACCTACGAGCAGTACTTC	CASSVGAGWTYEQYF
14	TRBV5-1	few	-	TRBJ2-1	TGCGCCAGCAGCTCGGTTGACCCGTCGGAAAGGCAGTTCTTC	CASSSVDPSERQFF
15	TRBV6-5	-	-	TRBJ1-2	TGTGCCAGCAGTTACTACGGGGGTGAAGACTATGGCTACACCTTC	CASSYYGGEDYGYTF
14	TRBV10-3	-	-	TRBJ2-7	TGTGCCTCTACACCGGGCTCCCAATTCTACGAGCAGTACTTC	CASTPGSQFYEQYF